These T cell receptor beta chains were read from a single sample in a study of T-cell reconstitution after alpha-beta-depleted transplantation in children. TCRdb recomputed calls from the PCR reads with MiXCR, one row per CDR3 protein. The data contain more than 200,000 distinct CDR3 sequences, around a sixth of them singletons. The source material was PBMCs, mostly from graft donor cells, sampled 360 days after TCRalphabeta/CD19-depleted stem cell transplant. Source of these receptors: a male patient aged 2 to 9 who had a stem cell transplant for acute lymphoblastic leukemia, so the T cells may come from the graft donor. CDR3s include the opening cysteine and the closing phenylalanine or tryptophan. Each record gives: CDR3 protein, CDR3 DNA, J gene, D gene, clone size, V gene. A D gene is named only where the DNA matches it firmly. Size is omitted from some rows. Given values are once, few, many or a class for expanded clones.

CASSFGRGQQYF | TGTGCCAGCAGTTTTGGGAGGGGCCAGCAGTATTTT | TRBJ2-3 | TRBD2 | . | TRBV12-3/TRBV12-4
CASRGLAGTSTDTQYF | TGTGCCAGCAGGGGACTAGCGGGGACTAGCACAGATACGCAGTATTTT | TRBJ2-3 | TRBD2 | . | TRBV2
CASSLTGRGTEAFF | TGTGCCAGCAGTTTGACAGGGAGGGGTACTGAAGCTTTCTTT | TRBJ1-1 | TRBD1 | few | TRBV12-3/TRBV12-4
CASSLVGEEQYF | TGTGCCAGCAGCTTAGTTGGGGAGGAGCAGTACTTC | TRBJ2-7 | . | . | TRBV7-9
CSDPPRGGRTGELFF | TGCAGCGACCCCCCCCGCGGGGGAAGAACCGGGGAGCTGTTTTTT | TRBJ2-2 | TRBD2 | . | TRBV29-1
CASSLLKDTSNQPQHF | TGTGCCAGCAGTTTATTGAAGGACACGTCAAATCAGCCCCAGCATTTT | TRBJ1-5 | . | . | TRBV28
CASSLAPQSNQPQHF | TGCGCCAGCAGCTTGGCGCCTCAATCGAATCAGCCCCAGCATTTT | TRBJ1-5 | . | . | TRBV5-1
CASSSLLAGGLNEQFF | TGTGCCAGCAGCTCATTACTAGCGGGGGGGCTCAATGAGCAGTTCTTC | TRBJ2-1 | TRBD2 | . | TRBV7-8
CSVEFRETQYF | TGCAGCGTTGAGTTTCGAGAGACCCAGTACTTC | TRBJ2-5 | . | . | TRBV29-1
CSALRLNIQYF | TGCAGTGCTTTGCGCTTAAACATTCAGTACTTC | TRBJ2-4 | . | . | TRBV20-1
CASRLGGAADEQYF | TGTGCCAGCAGATTGGGGGGGGCAGCAGACGAGCAGTACTTC | TRBJ2-7 | . | . | TRBV6-1
CASSLEGASSYNEQFF | TGTGCCAGCAGCTTAGAGGGTGCGAGCTCCTACAATGAGCAGTTCTTC | TRBJ2-1 | . | few | TRBV7-9
CASSSPYREYNSPLHF | TGTGCCAGCAGCTCCCCTTACAGGGAGTATAATTCACCCCTCCACTTT | TRBJ1-6 | . | few | TRBV7-9
CASSPNGMSNEQFF | TGTGCCAGCAGTCCTAATGGGATGTCCAATGAGCAGTTCTTC | TRBJ2-1 | . | few | TRBV6-2/TRBV6-3
CASSPGQFTDTQYF | TGTGCCAGCAGCCCGGGACAGTTCACAGATACGCAGTATTTT | TRBJ2-3 | TRBD1 | . | TRBV3-1
CASSQEWVSANQPQHF | TGTGCCAGCAGCCAGGAGTGGGTTTCGGCGAATCAGCCCCAGCATTTT | TRBJ1-5 | . | few | TRBV6-5
CASSQDRNGPLYGYTF | TGCGCCAGCAGCCAAGATCGGAACGGCCCCCTCTATGGCTACACCTTC | TRBJ1-2 | . | . | TRBV4-3
CAITKDRAQYF | TGTGCCATCACCAAGGACAGGGCGCAGTATTTT | TRBJ2-3 | TRBD1 | many | TRBV10-3
CATSVVSGGTKETQYF | TGTGCCACCAGCGTAGTATCAGGGGGTACTAAAGAGACCCAGTACTTC | TRBJ2-5 | TRBD1 | many | TRBV15
CAWSGDGIIGEQFF | TGTGCCTGGAGTGGGGACGGGATTATAGGTGAGCAGTTCTTC | TRBJ2-1 | . | few | TRBV30
CAITSNQPQHF | TGTGCCATCACTAGCAATCAGCCCCAGCATTTT | TRBJ1-5 | . | few | TRBV10-3
CSVEDLDRVYTDTQYF | TGCAGCGTTGAAGACCTGGACAGGGTCTACACAGATACGCAGTATTTT | TRBJ2-3 | TRBD1 | many | TRBV29-1
CASSLVLGQGYTGELFF | TGTGCCAGCAGCTTAGTATTGGGACAGGGGTACACCGGGGAGCTGTTTTTT | TRBJ2-2 | TRBD1 | many | TRBV7-2
CASSQGSWGNTGELFF | TGCGCCAGCAGCCAGGGGTCATGGGGAAACACCGGGGAGCTGTTTTTT | TRBJ2-2 | . | . | TRBV4-3
CARRGGGAHSGANVLTF | TGTGCCAGGAGGGGCGGGGGCGCTCACTCTGGGGCCAACGTCCTGACTTTC | TRBJ2-6 | . | . | TRBV5-6
CASSPWDRGNTEAFF | TGTGCCAGCAGCCCTTGGGACAGGGGCAACACTGAAGCTTTCTTT | TRBJ1-1 | TRBD1 | . | TRBV3-1
CASGPGQGAFF | TGTGCCAGCGGCCCGGGACAGGGGGCTTTCTTT | TRBJ1-1 | TRBD1 | . | TRBV7-2
CSARDPSGTYEQYF | TGCAGTGCTAGAGATCCGTCAGGGACCTACGAGCAGTACTTC | TRBJ2-7 | . | . | TRBV20-1
CASSHSPDRAKTQYF | TGTGCCAGCAGCCATAGTCCTGACAGGGCAAAGACCCAGTACTTC | TRBJ2-5 | TRBD1 | few | TRBV12-3/TRBV12-4
CSTDRGRAYNEQFF | TGCAGCACCGACAGGGGCAGAGCTTACAATGAGCAGTTCTTC | TRBJ2-1 | TRBD1 | few | TRBV29-1
CASSLDRTGGNEQFF | TGTGCCAGCAGCTTAGATCGGACAGGGGGGAATGAGCAGTTCTTC | TRBJ2-1 | TRBD1 | . | TRBV7-2
CASRTSGSDEQFF | TGTGCCAGCCGGACTAGCGGGAGCGATGAGCAGTTCTTC | TRBJ2-1 | TRBD2 | . | TRBV12-3/TRBV12-4
CASSLRRSYEQYF | TGTGCCAGCAGCTTGCGGCGGTCCTACGAGCAGTACTTC | TRBJ2-7 | . | . | TRBV5-6